This T cell receptor (beta chain) was observed in a study of technical replicates of blood from a few donors. Only in-frame clones appear in the TCRdb table, and some are missing; sequencing was by immunoSEQ multiplex PCR. The data show tens of thousands of clones, roughly 94% seen once. Germline CDR1 and CDR2: SNHLY and FYNNEI. This CDR3 region has 16 residues. The V and J ends lost 7 bases and 2 bases, in that order; junction bases with no gene match: 13. Source material: T cells isolated from PBMCs. This sequence was found in a human donor in good health. The chain recombines TRBV2 with TRBJ2-5, with 7 positions matching TRBD1. In DNA form, the CDR3 reads TGTGCCAGCACCGAACAGGGGCCCGACCTACAAGAGACCCAGTACTTC. Residues: CASTEQGPDLQETQYF.